Listed below are T cell receptor beta chains from one sample, sequenced in a study of blood T cell repertoires in COVID-19. Profiled with immunoSEQ multiplex PCR; TCRdb holds only in-frame clones, not every one. This sample yields 150,000 to 200,000 clones, of which more than 90% are seen a single time; 0.5% to 0.55% belongs to the top ten. Sequences were obtained from peripheral blood. The receptors derive from a middle-aged man with acute or convalescent COVID-19. Both conserved end residues are part of each CDR3. D genes are given only for firm matches. Only some rows state a clone size, as once, few, many or a class for expanded clones.

>TRBJ2-3|-|TRBV20-1|-
TGCAGTGCTAGCCGGGATACGCAGTATTTT
CSASRDTQYF
>TRBJ1-6|-|TRBV6-1|-
TGTGCCAGCAGTGACAGGGCTGAATCACCCCTCCACTTT
CASSDRAESPLHF
>TRBJ2-2|-|TRBV3-1/TRBV3-2|-
TGTGCCAGCAGCCAAGCCCAGAACACCGGGGAGCTGTTTTTT
CASSQAQNTGELFF
>TRBJ2-1|-|TRBV6-6|TRBD2
TGTGCCAGCAGTCCAGCGGGAGATTACAATGAGCAGTTCTTC
CASSPAGDYNEQFF
>TRBJ2-3|once|TRBV19|TRBD2
TGTGCCAGTAGGGAGGGAGGACTAGCGGGAGTCGGTACGCAGTATTTT
CASREGGLAGVGTQYF
>TRBJ1-6|once|TRBV25-1|-
TGTGCCAGCAGTGGAACAGTGTATAATTCACCCCTCCACTTT
CASSGTVYNSPLHF
>TRBJ2-2|-|TRBV7-9|TRBD1
TGTGCCAGCAGCTTGGGACAGGGGAAGTCCACCGGGGAGCTGTTTTTT
CASSLGQGKSTGELFF
>TRBJ2-2|-|TRBV3-1/TRBV3-2|-
TGTGCCAGCAGCCAATTATCAGGTACCGGGGAGCTGTTTTTT
CASSQLSGTGELFF
>TRBJ1-1|few|TRBV6-2/TRBV6-3|TRBD1
TGTGCCAGCAGTCTCACAGGGGGCTTCACTGAAGCTTTCTTT
CASSLTGGFTEAFF
>TRBJ1-2|-|TRBV29-1|TRBD1
TGCAGCGTCGCACAGGGGTATTTTGGCTACACCTTC
CSVAQGYFGYTF
>TRBJ1-2|-|TRBV28|TRBD1
TGTGCCAGCAGTCAACAGGGGGCTAGCGGCTACACCTTC
CASSQQGASGYTF
>TRBJ1-5|-|TRBV28|-
TGTGCCAGCAGTTTAAAGAGCCGGGGTAATCAGCCCCAGCATTTT
CASSLKSRGNQPQHF
>TRBJ2-5|-|TRBV6-1|TRBD1
TGTGCCAGCAGTGAAGTTAGAGGGGGCGTGGAGACCCAGTACTTC
CASSEVRGGVETQYF
>TRBJ2-2|-|TRBV9|TRBD1
TGTGCCAGCAGCGTAGGACGTAACCCGGGACAGGGAGACACCGGGGAGCTGTTTTTT
CASSVGRNPGQGDTGELFF
>TRBJ1-3|-|TRBV9|-
TGTGCCAGCAGCCCCCGTGGAAACACCATATATTTT
CASSPRGNTIYF
>TRBJ2-3|-|TRBV18|TRBD1
TGTGCCAGCTCACCATTTTCGGGACAGGGGGCGAATACGCAGTATTTT
CASSPFSGQGANTQYF
>TRBJ2-1|-|TRBV5-1|-
TGCGCCAGCAGCCCGGAGACAGGTACCTACAATGAGCAGTTCTTC
CASSPETGTYNEQFF
>TRBJ2-1|-|TRBV29-1|-
TGCAGCGTTGGGGGCGGAACCTACAATGAGCAGTTCTTC
CSVGGGTYNEQFF
>TRBJ1-2|once|TRBV7-2|-
TGTGCCAGCAGCTTAGGGGAGGGTTCAGGCTACACCTTC
CASSLGEGSGYTF
>TRBJ1-1|-|TRBV9|-
TGTGCCAGCAGCGTTACTGACAGGAACACTGAAGCTTTCTTT
CASSVTDRNTEAFF
>TRBJ1-5|-|TRBV30|TRBD1
TGTGCCTGGAGAGACAGGGCTTTCAATCAGCCCCAGCATTTT
CAWRDRAFNQPQHF
>TRBJ2-1|-|TRBV5-1|-
TGCGCCAGCAGCCCCAAGGGGGGAGGGCCGCATGAGCAGTTCTTC
CASSPKGGGPHEQFF
>TRBJ2-7|-|TRBV6-5|TRBD2
TGTGCCAGCACCCTGGGCGGGAGGGATGACGAGCAGTACTTC
CASTLGGRDDEQYF
>TRBJ2-5|-|TRBV5-8|TRBD2
TGTGCCAGCAGCTTGGCCTTGGCGGGAGGGGGCGAGACCCAGTACTTC
CASSLALAGGGETQYF
>TRBJ2-2|once|TRBV19|TRBD2
TGTGCCAGTAGCCGACTAGCGTCCGCCGGGGAGCTGTTTTTT
CASSRLASAGELFF
>TRBJ1-5|-|TRBV6-1|TRBD1
TGTGCCAGCAGTGAGACCACAGGGGGCAATCAGCCCCAGCATTTT
CASSETTGGNQPQHF
>TRBJ1-1|-|TRBV6-5|TRBD1
TGTGCCAGCAGTCGGGACAGGGGGCGCCTTACTGAAGCTTTCTTT
CASSRDRGRLTEAFF
>TRBJ2-5|-|TRBV7-3|TRBD1
TGTGCCAGCAGCTTAACTCCCGGACAGGGGGGGACCCAGTACTTC
CASSLTPGQGGTQYF
>TRBJ1-1|-|TRBV19|TRBD1
TGTGCCAGTAGTAAGGCGACAGGGGGCTCGGCTGAAGCTTTCTTT
CASSKATGGSAEAFF
>TRBJ2-2|-|TRBV5-1|TRBD2
TGCGCCAGCAGCTTGACTAGCGGGGGACTCGCGAACACCGGGGAGCTGTTTTTT
CASSLTSGGLANTGELFF
>TRBJ2-5|-|TRBV15|-
TGTGCCACCAGCAGAGCCCAGGGGAGATACGAGACCCAGTACTTC
CATSRAQGRYETQYF
>TRBJ1-1|-|TRBV5-4|-
TGTGCCAGCAGCTTGAGGAGGGAGCGCCCGGAGACTGAAGCTTTCTTT
CASSLRRERPETEAFF
>TRBJ2-5|-|TRBV19|-
TGTGCCAGTAGTAACCTACAGGGAAGAGTCGACTTC
CASSNLQGRVDF
>TRBJ2-1|few|TRBV11-2|TRBD2
TGTGCCAGCAGCTTAGGGTCCCTAGCGGGGTTTTCCTACAATGAGCAGTTCTTC
CASSLGSLAGFSYNEQFF
>TRBJ2-1|-|TRBV7-2|-
TGTGCCAGCAGCAAGGGGGCGGGGAAAGCCTACAATGAGCAGTTCTTC
CASSKGAGKAYNEQFF
>TRBJ2-5|-|TRBV7-6|TRBD2
TGTGCCAGCAGCTTTCTGCGCGCGGGACTAGCGGGGGGGCCCCTCCAAGAGACCCAGTACTTC
CASSFLRAGLAGGPLQETQYF
>TRBJ2-1|-|TRBV3-1/TRBV3-2|-
TGTGCCAGCAGCCCCTGGGGACTCTCCTGGGATTACAATGAGCAGTTCTTC
CASSPWGLSWDYNEQFF
>TRBJ1-4|-|TRBV19|-
TGTGCCAGCCTTCCGGGATCGTCGAATGAAAAACTGTTTTTT
CASLPGSSNEKLFF
>TRBJ2-7|-|TRBV7-2|-
TGTGCCAGCAGCTTAAACAGGGCCTACGAGCAGTACTTC
CASSLNRAYEQYF
>TRBJ1-4|-|TRBV7-9|-
TGTGCCCTGAGGATAGCGGGTGCAACTAATGAAAAACTGTTTTTT
CALRIAGATNEKLFF
>TRBJ2-3|-|TRBV3-1/TRBV3-2|-
TGTGCCAGCAGCCAAAGATGGCCAGATACGCAGTATTTT
CASSQRWPDTQYF
>TRBJ2-3|-|TRBV7-3|-
TGTGCCAGCAGTCGCCTTGGACAAGATACGCAGTATTTT
CASSRLGQDTQYF
>TRBJ2-1|-|TRBV6-4|TRBD1
TGTGCCAGCAGTGAGGGACAGAGCTCCTACAATGAGCAGTTCTTC
CASSEGQSSYNEQFF
>TRBJ2-7|-|TRBV5-1|-
TGCGCCAGCAGCTTGGGTGGCCTACAGTACGAGCAGTACTTC
CASSLGGLQYEQYF
>TRBJ2-3|-|TRBV10-3|-
TGTGCCATCAGTGGGTACTCGACAGACAGGGATACGCAGTATTTT
CAISGYSTDRDTQYF
>TRBJ2-1|-|TRBV6-6|TRBD2
TGTGCCAGCAATCCCGGGGAGGGAAGGAGATTGGATGAGCAGTTCTTC
CASNPGEGRRLDEQFF